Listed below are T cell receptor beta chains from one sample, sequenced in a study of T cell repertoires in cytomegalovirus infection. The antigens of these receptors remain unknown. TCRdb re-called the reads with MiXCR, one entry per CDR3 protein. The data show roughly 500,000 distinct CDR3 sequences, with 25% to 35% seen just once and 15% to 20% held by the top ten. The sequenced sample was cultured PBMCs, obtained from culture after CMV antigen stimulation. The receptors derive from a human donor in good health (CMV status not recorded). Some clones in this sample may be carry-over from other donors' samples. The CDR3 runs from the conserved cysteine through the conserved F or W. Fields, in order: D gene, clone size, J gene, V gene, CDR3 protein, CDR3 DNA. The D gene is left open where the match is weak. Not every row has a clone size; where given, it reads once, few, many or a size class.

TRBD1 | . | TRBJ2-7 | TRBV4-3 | CASSQDLTGQGTYEQYF | TGCGCCAGCAGCCAAGATCTTACAGGACAGGGGACCTACGAGCAGTACTTC
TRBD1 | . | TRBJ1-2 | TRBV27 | CASSFGRSLDRVRYGYTF | TGTGCCAGCAGTTTTGGTCGAAGTTTGGACAGGGTGCGGTATGGCTACACCTTC
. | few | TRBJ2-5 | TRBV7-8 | CASSQYNQGGETQYF | TGTGCCAGCAGCCAATATAACCAAGGTGGAGAGACCCAGTACTTC
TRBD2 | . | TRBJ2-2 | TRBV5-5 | CASSLGGLASGELFF | TGTGCCAGCAGCTTGGGGGGACTAGCGAGCGGGGAGCTGTTTTTT
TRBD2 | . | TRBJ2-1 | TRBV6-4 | CASSAIAGGYNEQFF | TGTGCCAGCAGTGCCATAGCGGGAGGGTACAATGAGCAGTTCTTC
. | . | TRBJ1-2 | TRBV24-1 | CATADRTYGYTF | TGTGCCACCGCCGACAGAACCTATGGCTACACCTTC
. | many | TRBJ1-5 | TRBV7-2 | CASSLVRGLGQPQHF | TGTGCCAGCAGCTTAGTCCGTGGGCTAGGTCAGCCCCAGCATTTT
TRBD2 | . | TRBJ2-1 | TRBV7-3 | CASSLFPPSGGLNEQFF | TGTGCCAGCAGCTTATTCCCTCCTAGCGGGGGGCTCAATGAGCAGTTCTTC
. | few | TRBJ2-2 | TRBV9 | CASSVGPQKVLFF | TGTGCCAGCAGCGTAGGCCCTCAGAAGGTGCTGTTTTTT
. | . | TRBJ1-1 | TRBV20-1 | CSASEAGEVTEAFF | TGCAGTGCTAGTGAGGCTGGGGAGGTGACTGAAGCTTTCTTT
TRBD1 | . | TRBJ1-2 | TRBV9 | CASSAGSGTGVGYTF | TGTGCCAGCAGCGCTGGATCCGGGACAGGGGTTGGCTACACCTTC
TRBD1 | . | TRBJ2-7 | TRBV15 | CATSREGTGTYEQYF | TGTGCCACCAGCAGAGAAGGGACAGGGACATACGAGCAGTACTTC
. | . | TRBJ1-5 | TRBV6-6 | CASSYFTVGRGQPQHF | TGTGCCAGCAGTTACTTCACGGTTGGCCGGGGTCAGCCCCAGCATTTT
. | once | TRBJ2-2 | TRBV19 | CASSGPTGELFF | TGTGCCAGTAGTGGCCCCACGGGGGAGCTGTTTTTT
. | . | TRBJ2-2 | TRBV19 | CASSRTGWPGELFF | TGTGCCAGTAGTAGGACGGGGTGGCCCGGGGAGCTGTTTTTT
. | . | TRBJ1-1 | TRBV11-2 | CASSTQPNTEAFF | TGTGCCAGCAGCACCCAACCGAACACTGAAGCTTTCTTT
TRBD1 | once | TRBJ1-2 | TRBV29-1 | CSVPVDRGGGYTF | TGCAGCGTCCCTGTGGACAGGGGTGGGGGCTACACCTTC
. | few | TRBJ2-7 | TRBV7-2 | CASSPTSLVYEQYF | TGTGCCAGCAGCCCAACTAGCTTAGTCTACGAGCAGTACTTC
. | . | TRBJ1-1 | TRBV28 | CASGKVQVTEAFF | TGTGCCAGCGGCAAGGTGCAGGTCACTGAAGCTTTCTTT
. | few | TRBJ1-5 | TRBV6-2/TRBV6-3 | CASSYSTLQPQHF | TGTGCCAGCAGTTACTCCACTCTCCAGCCCCAGCATTTT
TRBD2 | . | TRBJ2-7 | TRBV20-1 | CSASGVAGVDEQYF | TGCAGTGCTAGCGGGGTAGCGGGAGTAGACGAGCAGTACTTC
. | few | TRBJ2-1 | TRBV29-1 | CSVWDPQKGEQFF | TGCAGCGTCTGGGACCCCCAAAAGGGTGAGCAGTTCTTC
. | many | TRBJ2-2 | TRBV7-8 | CASSLGGRSNTGELFF | TGTGCCAGCAGCTTAGGGGGGCGATCGAACACCGGGGAGCTGTTTTTT
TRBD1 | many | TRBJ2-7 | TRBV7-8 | CASSLVGGTGIRYEQYF | TGTGCCAGCAGCTTAGTTGGCGGGACAGGGATCCGATACGAGCAGTACTTC
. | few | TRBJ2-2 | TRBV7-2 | CASSFAGLNTGELFF | TGTGCCAGCAGCTTCGCGGGATTGAACACCGGGGAGCTGTTTTTT
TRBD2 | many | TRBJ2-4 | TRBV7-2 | CASSRAPRAGGHPAKNIQYF | TGTGCCAGCAGCCGGGCTCCGAGAGCGGGAGGGCACCCTGCCAAAAACATTCAGTACTTC
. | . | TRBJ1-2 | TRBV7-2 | CASSRLLRFGYTF | TGTGCCAGCAGTCGGCTCCTAAGGTTTGGCTACACCTTC
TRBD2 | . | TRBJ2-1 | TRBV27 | CASSLEREFYNEQFF | TGTGCCAGCAGTTTAGAGCGGGAGTTCTACAATGAGCAGTTCTTC
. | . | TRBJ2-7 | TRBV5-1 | CASSSTGFYEQYF | TGCGCCAGCAGCTCAACAGGTTTCTACGAGCAGTACTTC
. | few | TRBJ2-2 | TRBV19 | CASSIGGQYTGELFF | TGTGCCAGTAGTATAGGTGGGCAGTACACCGGGGAGCTGTTTTTT
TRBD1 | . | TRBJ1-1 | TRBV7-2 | CASSIGQVNTEAFF | TGTGCCAGCAGCATCGGACAGGTGAACACTGAAGCTTTCTTT
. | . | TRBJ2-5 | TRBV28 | CASSRFGGHQETQYF | TGTGCCAGCAGCCGATTCGGGGGCCACCAAGAGACCCAGTACTTC
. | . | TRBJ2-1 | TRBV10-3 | CAITPGSSYNEQFF | TGTGCCATCACCCCCGGGAGCTCCTACAATGAGCAGTTCTTC
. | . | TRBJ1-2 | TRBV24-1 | CATSDLNRAYGYTF | TGTGCCACCAGTGATTTGAACAGGGCCTATGGCTACACCTTC
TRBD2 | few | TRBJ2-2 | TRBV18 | CASSRPGLAIADTGELFF | TGTGCCAGCTCACGCCCGGGACTAGCCATTGCGGACACCGGGGAGCTGTTTTTT
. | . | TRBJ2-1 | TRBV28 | CASSGRTAYNEQFF | TGTGCCAGCAGTGGAAGGACGGCCTACAATGAGCAGTTCTTC
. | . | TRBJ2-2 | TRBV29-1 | CSVVRGLTGELFF | TGCAGCGTAGTTCGGGGTTTGACCGGGGAGCTGTTTTTT
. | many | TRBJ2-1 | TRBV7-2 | CASSYRGISAEQFF | TGTGCCAGCAGCTACCGCGGGATTTCCGCAGAGCAGTTCTTC